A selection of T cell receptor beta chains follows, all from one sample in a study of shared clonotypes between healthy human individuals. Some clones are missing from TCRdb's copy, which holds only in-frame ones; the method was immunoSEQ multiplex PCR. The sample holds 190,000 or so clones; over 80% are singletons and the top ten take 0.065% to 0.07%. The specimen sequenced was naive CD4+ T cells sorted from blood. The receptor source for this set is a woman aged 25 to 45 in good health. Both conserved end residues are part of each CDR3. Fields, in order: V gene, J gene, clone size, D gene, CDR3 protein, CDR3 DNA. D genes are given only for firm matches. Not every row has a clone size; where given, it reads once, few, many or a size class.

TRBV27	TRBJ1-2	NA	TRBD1	CASSSTGDKGYTF	TGTGCCAGCAGCTCCACAGGGGATAAGGGCTACACCTTC
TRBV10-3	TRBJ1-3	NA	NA	CANRDPFSGNTIYF	TGTGCCAACAGGGACCCGTTTTCTGGAAACACCATATATTTT
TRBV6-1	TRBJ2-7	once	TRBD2	CASSEPGLAEHEQYF	TGTGCCAGCAGTGAACCGGGACTAGCTGAACACGAGCAGTACTTC
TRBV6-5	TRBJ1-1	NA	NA	CASSYGGRTEAFF	TGTGCCAGCAGTTATGGGGGGCGCACTGAAGCTTTCTTT
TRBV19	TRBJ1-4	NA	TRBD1	CASSRKNLQGANEKLFF	TGTGCCAGTAGTAGAAAAAATTTACAGGGGGCTAATGAAAAACTGTTTTTT
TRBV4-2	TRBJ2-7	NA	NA	CASSQEGSTPSYEQYF	TGTGCCAGCAGCCAAGAAGGGAGTACACCTTCCTACGAGCAGTACTTC
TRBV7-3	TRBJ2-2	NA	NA	CASSSAGNTGELFF	TGTGCCAGCAGCTCAGCAGGGAACACCGGGGAGCTGTTTTTT
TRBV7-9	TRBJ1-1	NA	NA	CASSTAQGKAFF	TGTGCCAGCAGCACAGCGCAGGGTAAAGCTTTCTTT
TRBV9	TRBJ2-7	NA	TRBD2	CASSVAGLAGEQYF	TGTGCCAGCAGCGTAGCGGGACTAGCGGGCGAGCAGTACTTC
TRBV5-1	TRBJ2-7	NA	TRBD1	CASSRDRDTYEQYF	TGCGCCAGCAGCAGAGACAGGGACACCTACGAGCAGTACTTC
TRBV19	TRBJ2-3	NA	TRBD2	CASSMTSGGTDTQYF	TGTGCCAGTAGTATGACTAGCGGAGGAACAGATACGCAGTATTTT
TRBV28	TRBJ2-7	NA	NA	CASSAPGTYEQYF	TGTGCCAGCAGTGCCCCCGGGACTTACGAGCAGTACTTC
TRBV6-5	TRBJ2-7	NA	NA	CASSYRDSAYEQYF	TGTGCCAGCAGCTACCGGGACTCCGCCTACGAGCAGTACTTC
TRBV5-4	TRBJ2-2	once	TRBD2	CASSLVLAANTGELFF	TGTGCCAGCAGCTTGGTGCTAGCGGCGAACACCGGGGAGCTGTTTTTT
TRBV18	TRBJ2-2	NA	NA	CASSLQGPSNTGELFF	TGTGCCAGCTCACTACAGGGTCCCTCGAACACCGGGGAGCTGTTTTTT
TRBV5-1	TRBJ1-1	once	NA	CASSLVTGGGVTEAFF	TGCGCCAGCAGCTTGGTTACCGGGGGTGGCGTCACTGAAGCTTTCTTT
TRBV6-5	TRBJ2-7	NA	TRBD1	CASSYSGTGGSWEQYF	TGTGCCAGCAGTTATTCGGGGACAGGGGGCAGCTGGGAGCAGTACTTC
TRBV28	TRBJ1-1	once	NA	CASSRGGAGTEAFF	TGTGCCAGCAGCCGTGGGGGGGCGGGCACTGAAGCTTTCTTT
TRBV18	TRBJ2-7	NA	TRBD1	CASSPLRAGQGAYEQYF	TGTGCCAGCTCACCACTCCGGGCGGGACAGGGGGCCTACGAGCAGTACTTC
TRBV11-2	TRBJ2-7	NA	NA	CASSRTFSYEQYF	TGTGCCAGCAGTCGGACGTTCTCCTACGAGCAGTACTTC
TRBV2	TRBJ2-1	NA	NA	CASSVLYNEQFF	TGTGCCAGCAGTGTCCTATACAATGAGCAGTTCTTC
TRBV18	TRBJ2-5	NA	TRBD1	CASSPFDRGHGETQYF	TGTGCCAGCTCACCGTTCGACAGGGGCCACGGAGAGACCCAGTACTTC
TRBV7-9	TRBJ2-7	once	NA	CASSLAPLSRADEQYF	TGTGCCAGCAGCTTAGCGCCCCTTAGCAGGGCCGACGAGCAGTACTTC
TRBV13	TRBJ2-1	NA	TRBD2	CASSPWTSGSYNEQFF	TGTGCCAGCAGCCCGTGGACTAGTGGTTCCTACAATGAGCAGTTCTTC
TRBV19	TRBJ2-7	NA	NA	CASSPGETYEQYF	TGTGCCAGTAGTCCCGGGGAGACCTACGAGCAGTACTTC
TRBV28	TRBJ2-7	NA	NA	CASKNPLPGHLAYEQYF	TGTGCCAGCAAGAACCCCCTACCGGGACACCTCGCCTACGAGCAGTACTTC
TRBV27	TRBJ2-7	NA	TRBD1	CASSSYGTDKIPSYEQYF	TGTGCCAGCAGTTCCTATGGGACAGATAAAATACCCTCCTACGAGCAGTACTTC
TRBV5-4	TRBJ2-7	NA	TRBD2	CASSRTLAGGPYEQYF	TGTGCCAGCAGCAGAACACTAGCGGGAGGGCCCTACGAGCAGTACTTC
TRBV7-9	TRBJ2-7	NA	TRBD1	CASSATGTASYEQYF	TGTGCCAGCAGCGCGACCGGGACAGCCTCCTACGAGCAGTACTTC
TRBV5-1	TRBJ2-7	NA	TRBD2	CASSLVAGSYEQYF	TGCGCCAGCAGCTTGGTAGCGGGCTCCTACGAGCAGTACTTC
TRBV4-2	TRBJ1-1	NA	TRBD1	CASSPRSDRGNTEAFF	TGTGCCAGCAGCCCTCGGTCGGACAGGGGGAACACTGAAGCTTTCTTT
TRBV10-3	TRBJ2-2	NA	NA	CAIRGNTGELFF	TGTGCCATCCGGGGTAACACCGGGGAGCTGTTTTTT
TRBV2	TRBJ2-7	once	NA	CASNVRGMWSEQYF	TGTGCCAGCAACGTCCGGGGGATGTGGAGCGAGCAGTACTTC
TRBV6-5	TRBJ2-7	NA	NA	CASSYSRDPSYEQYF	TGTGCCAGCAGTTACTCGAGGGACCCATCCTACGAGCAGTACTTC
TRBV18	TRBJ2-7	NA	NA	CASSPALFEQYF	TGTGCCAGCTCACCGGCTTTGTTCGAGCAGTACTTC
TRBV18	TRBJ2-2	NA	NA	CASSPKAGTTGELFF	TGTGCCAGCTCACCAAAGGCAGGGACCACCGGGGAGCTGTTTTTT
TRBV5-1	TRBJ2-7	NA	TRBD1	CASSTGTGGVEQYF	TGCGCCAGCAGTACCGGGACAGGGGGCGTCGAGCAGTACTTC
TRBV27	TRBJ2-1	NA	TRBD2	CASSPWSSGSNEQFF	TGTGCCAGCTCTCCCTGGTCTAGCGGGAGCAATGAGCAGTTCTTC
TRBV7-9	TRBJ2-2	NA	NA	CASSTRGQGTGELFF	TGTGCCAGCAGCACTCGCGGACAAGGCACCGGGGAGCTGTTTTTT
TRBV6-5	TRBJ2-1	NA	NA	CASSYLAGEQFF	TGTGCCAGCAGTTACCTTGCGGGTGAGCAGTTCTTC
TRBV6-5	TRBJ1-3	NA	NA	CASMSSGNTIYF	TGTGCCAGCATGAGCTCTGGAAACACCATATATTTT
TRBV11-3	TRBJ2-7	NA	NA	CASSSGGTGSYEQYF	TGTGCCAGCAGTTCGGGGGGGACAGGTTCCTACGAGCAGTACTTC
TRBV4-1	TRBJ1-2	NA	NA	CASSQVWQGRLYGYTF	TGCGCCAGCAGCCAAGTGTGGCAGGGGAGGCTCTATGGCTACACCTTC
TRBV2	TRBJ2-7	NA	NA	CASGPISPYEQYF	TGTGCCAGCGGGCCCATCAGTCCGTACGAGCAGTACTTC
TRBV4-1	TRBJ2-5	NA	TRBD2	CASSQASGSGGQETQYF	TGCGCCAGCAGCCAGGCGTCGGGCAGCGGGGGACAAGAGACCCAGTACTTC
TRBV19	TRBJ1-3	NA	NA	CATRGGGNTIYF	TGTGCCACCCGAGGAGGGGGAAACACCATATATTTT
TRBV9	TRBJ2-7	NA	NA	CASSVGFGSSYEQYF	TGTGCCAGCAGCGTAGGTTTTGGGAGCTCCTACGAGCAGTACTTC
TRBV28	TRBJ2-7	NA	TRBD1	CATSGQGTYEQYF	TGTGCCACCTCGGGACAGGGTACCTACGAGCAGTACTTC
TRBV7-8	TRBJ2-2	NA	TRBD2	CASSLGRTSGNTGELFF	TGTGCCAGCAGCTTAGGGAGGACTAGCGGGAACACCGGGGAGCTGTTTTTT